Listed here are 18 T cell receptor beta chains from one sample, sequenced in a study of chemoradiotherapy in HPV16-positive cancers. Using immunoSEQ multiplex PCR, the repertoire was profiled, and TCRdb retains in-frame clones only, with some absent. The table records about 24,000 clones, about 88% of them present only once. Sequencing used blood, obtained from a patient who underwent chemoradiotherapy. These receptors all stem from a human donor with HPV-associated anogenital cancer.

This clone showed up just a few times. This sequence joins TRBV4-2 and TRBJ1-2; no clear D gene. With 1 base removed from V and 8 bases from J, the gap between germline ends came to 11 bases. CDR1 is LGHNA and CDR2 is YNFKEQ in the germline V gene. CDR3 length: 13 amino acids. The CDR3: CASSQVNRNGYTF. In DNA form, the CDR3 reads TGTGCCAGCAGCCAAGTAAACCGGAACGGCTACACCTTC.

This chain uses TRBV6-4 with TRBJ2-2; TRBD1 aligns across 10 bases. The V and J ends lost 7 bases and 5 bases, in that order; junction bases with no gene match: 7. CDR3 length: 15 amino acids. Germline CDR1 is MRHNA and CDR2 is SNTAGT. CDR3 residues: CASTLGTGDTGELFF. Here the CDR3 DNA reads TGTGCCAGCACTTTGGGGACAGGGGATACCGGGGAGCTGTTTTTT.

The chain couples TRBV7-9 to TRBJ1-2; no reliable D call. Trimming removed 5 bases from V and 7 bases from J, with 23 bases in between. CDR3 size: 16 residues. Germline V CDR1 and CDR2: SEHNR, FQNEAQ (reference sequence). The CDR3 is CASSGIRAPSSGGYTF. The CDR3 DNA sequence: TGTGCCAGCAGCGGAATCCGGGCCCCGTCTTCGGGTGGCTACACCTTC.

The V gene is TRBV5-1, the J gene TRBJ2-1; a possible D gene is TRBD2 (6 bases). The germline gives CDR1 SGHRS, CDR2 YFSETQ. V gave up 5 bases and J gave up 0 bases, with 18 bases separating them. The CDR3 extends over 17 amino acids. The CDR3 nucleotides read TGCGCCAGCAGGGCGGGACGGCAGGAGGGCTCCTACAATGAGCAGTTCTTC. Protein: CASRAGRQEGSYNEQFF. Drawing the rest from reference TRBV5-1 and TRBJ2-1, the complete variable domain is KAGVTQTPRYLIKTRGQQVTLSCSPISGHRSVSWYQQTPGQGLQFLFEYFSETQRNKGNFPGRFSGRQFSNSRSEMNVSTLELGDSALYLCASRAGRQEGSYNEQFFGPGTRLTVL.

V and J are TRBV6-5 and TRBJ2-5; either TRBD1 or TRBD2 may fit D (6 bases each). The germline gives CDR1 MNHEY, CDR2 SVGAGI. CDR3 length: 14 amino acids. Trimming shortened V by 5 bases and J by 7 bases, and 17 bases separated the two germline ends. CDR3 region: CASSRTRGRMTQYF. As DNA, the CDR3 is TGTGCCAGCAGTCGAACCCGGGGGCGGATGACCCAGTACTTC.

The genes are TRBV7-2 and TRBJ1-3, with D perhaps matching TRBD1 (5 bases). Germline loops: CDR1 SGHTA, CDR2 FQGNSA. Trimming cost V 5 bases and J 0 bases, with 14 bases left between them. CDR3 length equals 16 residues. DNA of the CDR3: TGTGCCAGCAGCGATGCGGGACGGCCCTCTGGAAACACCATATATTTT. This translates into CASSDAGRPSGNTIYF.

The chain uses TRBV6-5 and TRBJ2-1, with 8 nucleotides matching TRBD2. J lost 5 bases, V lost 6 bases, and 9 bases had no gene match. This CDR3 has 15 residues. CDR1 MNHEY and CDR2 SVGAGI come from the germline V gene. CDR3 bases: TGTGCCAGCAGGGAAAGCGGGAGCCCCCACAATGAGCAGTTCTTC. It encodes CASRESGSPHNEQFF.

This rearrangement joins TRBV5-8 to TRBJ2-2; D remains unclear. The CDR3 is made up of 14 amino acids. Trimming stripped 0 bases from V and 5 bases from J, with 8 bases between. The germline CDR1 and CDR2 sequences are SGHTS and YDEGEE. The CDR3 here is CASSLALVTGELFF. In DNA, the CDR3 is TGTGCCAGCAGCTTGGCTTTGGTAACCGGGGAGCTGTTTTTT.

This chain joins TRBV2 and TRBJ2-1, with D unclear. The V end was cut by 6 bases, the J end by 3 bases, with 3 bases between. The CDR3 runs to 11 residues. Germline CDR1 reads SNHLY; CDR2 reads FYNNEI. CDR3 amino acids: CASRSYNEQFF. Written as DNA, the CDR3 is TGTGCCAGCAGAAGCTACAATGAGCAGTTCTTC.

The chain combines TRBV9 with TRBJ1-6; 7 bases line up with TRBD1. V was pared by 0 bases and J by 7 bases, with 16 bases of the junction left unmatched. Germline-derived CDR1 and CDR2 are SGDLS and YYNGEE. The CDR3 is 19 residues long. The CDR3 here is CASSVDQGPRQGWNSPLHF. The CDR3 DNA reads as TGTGCCAGCAGCGTAGATCAGGGGCCCCGACAGGGCTGGAATTCACCCCTCCACTTT.

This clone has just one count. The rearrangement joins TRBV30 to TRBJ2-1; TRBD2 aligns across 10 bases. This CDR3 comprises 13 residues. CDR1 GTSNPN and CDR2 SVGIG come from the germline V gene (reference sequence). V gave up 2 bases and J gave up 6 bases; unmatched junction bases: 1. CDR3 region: CAWSSGRVNEQFF. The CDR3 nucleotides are TGTGCCTGGAGTAGCGGGAGGGTCAATGAGCAGTTCTTC.

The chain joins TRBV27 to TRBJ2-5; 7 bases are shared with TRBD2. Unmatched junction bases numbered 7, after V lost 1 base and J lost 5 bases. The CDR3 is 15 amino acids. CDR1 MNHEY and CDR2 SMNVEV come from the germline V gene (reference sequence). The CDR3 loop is CASSLWGGKGETQYF. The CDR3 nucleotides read TGTGCCAGCAGTTTATGGGGGGGGAAAGGGGAGACCCAGTACTTC.

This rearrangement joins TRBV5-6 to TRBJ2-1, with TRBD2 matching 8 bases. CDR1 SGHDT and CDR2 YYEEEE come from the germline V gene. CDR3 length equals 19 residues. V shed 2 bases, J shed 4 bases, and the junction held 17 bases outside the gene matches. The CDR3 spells CASSFYDGREGDSYNEQFF. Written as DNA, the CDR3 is TGTGCCAGCAGCTTTTACGACGGGAGGGAGGGGGACTCATACAATGAGCAGTTCTTC.

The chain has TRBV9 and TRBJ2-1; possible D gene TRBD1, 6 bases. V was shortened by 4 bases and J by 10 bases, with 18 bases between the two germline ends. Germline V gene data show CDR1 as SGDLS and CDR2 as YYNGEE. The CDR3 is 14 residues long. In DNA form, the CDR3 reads TGTGCCAGCAGCCCGATTGGGACCACAGGGGAGCAGTTCTTC. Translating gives CASSPIGTTGEQFF.

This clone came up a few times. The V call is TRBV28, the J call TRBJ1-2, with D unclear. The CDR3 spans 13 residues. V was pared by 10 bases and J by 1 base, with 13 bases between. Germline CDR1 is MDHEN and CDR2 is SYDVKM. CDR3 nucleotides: TGTGCCATCCTTACCGGGGATAACTATGGCTACACCTTC. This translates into CAILTGDNYGYTF.

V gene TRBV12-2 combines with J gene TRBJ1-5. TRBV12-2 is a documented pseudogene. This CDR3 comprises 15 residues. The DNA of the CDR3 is TGTGCAAGACCGACGGAGTCCAATAGCAATCAGCCCCAGCATTTT. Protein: CARPTESNSNQPQHF.

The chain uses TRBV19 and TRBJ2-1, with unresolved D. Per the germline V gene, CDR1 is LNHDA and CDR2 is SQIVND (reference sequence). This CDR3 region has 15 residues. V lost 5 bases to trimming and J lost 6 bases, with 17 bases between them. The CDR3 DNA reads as TGTGCCAGTAGTGCGTCTGTTAGAACGGGCAATGAGCAGTTCTTC. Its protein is CASSASVRTGNEQFF.

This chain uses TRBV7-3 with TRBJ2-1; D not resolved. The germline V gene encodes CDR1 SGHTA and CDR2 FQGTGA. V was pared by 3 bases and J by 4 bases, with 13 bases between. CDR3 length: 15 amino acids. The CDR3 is CASSLVGGNYNEQFF. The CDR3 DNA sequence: TGTGCCAGCAGCTTGGTGGGCGGAAATTACAATGAGCAGTTCTTC.